What follows is one TCR beta chain and its context. The data derive from a study of chemoradiotherapy in HPV16-positive cancers. Only in-frame clones appear in the TCRdb table, and some are missing; sequencing was by immunoSEQ multiplex PCR. The sample consists of 4,000 to 5,500 clones, 75% to 95% of them appearing once. V dropped 7 bases and J dropped 7; count of bases not matched to a gene: 12. CDR3 length equals 15 residues. The germline gives CDR1 LNHDA, CDR2 SQIVND (reference sequence). The rearrangement links TRBV19 to TRBJ2-1; 8 nucleotides line up with TRBD2. This clonotype was obtained from a human donor with HPV-associated anogenital cancer. The input for sequencing was tumor tissue, taken from a patient who underwent chemoradiotherapy. CDR3 nucleotides: TGTGCCAGTATTGTCCGTCGGGAGGGAAAAAATGAGCAGTTCTTC. Translated, it gives CASIVRREGKNEQFF. The variable domain in full, completed from reference TRBV19 and TRBJ2-1, reads DGGITQSPKYLFRKEGQNVTLSCEQNLNHDAMYWYRQDPGQGLRLIYYSQIVNDFQKGDIAEGYSVSREKKESFPLTVTSAQKNPTAFYLCASIVRREGKNEQFFGPGTRLTVL.